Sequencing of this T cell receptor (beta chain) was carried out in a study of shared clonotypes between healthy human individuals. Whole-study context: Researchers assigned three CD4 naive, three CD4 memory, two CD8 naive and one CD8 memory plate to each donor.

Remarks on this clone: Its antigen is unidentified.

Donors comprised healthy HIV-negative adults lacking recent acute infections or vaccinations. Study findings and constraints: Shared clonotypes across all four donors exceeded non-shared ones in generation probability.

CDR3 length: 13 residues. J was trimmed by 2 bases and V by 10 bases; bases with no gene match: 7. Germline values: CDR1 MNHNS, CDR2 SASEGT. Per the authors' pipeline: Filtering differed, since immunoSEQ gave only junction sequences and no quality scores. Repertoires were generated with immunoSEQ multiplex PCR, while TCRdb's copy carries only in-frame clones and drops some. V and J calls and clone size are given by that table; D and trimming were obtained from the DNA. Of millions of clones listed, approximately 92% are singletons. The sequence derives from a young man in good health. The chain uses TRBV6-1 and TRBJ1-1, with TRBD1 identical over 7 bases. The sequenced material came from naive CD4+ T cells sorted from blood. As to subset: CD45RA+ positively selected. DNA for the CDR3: TGTGCCATCGAGGGACAGCCCAACACTGAAGCTTTCTTT. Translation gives CAIEGQPNTEAFF.